Reported below is one TCR beta chain. The target antigen is unknown. This sample was included in a study of cytomegalovirus exposure and HLA in healthy donors. Whole-study findings and limits: Some segments of the V type, notably TRBV6-2 and TRBV6-3, were excluded as indistinguishable. A later analysis reportedly found fewer N-insertions in an Asian-associated ancestry cluster than the approximately 700-donor mean.

The CDR3 has 14 residues. Trimming shortened V by 0 bases and J by 4 bases, and 10 bases separated the two germline ends. Germline values: CDR1 MGHDK, CDR2 SYGVNS. A multiplex PCR was run with 60 Vbeta primers and 13 Jbeta primers. Only in-frame clones appear in the TCRdb table, and some are missing; sequencing was by immunoSEQ multiplex PCR. The repertoire holds around 130,000 clones, with 77% as singletons. This receptor was identified in a man in his late teens or twenties in good health and CMV-seropositive. This sequence joins TRBV25-1 and TRBJ2-7; TRBD1 is a possible D gene (6 bases). The material sequenced was PBMCs. The CDR3 here is CASSEYGTLYEQYF. CDR3 DNA sequence: TGTGCCAGCAGTGAATACGGGACACTATACGAGCAGTACTTC.